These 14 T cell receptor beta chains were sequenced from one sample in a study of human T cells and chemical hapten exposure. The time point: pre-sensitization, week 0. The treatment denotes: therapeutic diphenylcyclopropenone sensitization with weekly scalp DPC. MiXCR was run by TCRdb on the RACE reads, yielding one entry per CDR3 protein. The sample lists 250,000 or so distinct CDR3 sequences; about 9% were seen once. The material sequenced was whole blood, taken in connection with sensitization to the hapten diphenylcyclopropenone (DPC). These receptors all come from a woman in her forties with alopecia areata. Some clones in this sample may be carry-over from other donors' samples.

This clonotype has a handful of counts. The CDR3 is CASSTLQGHSYEQYF. The CDR3 DNA reads as TGTGCCAGCAGCACGCTACAGGGCCACTCCTACGAGCAGTACTTC. The rearrangement joins TRBV7-9 to TRBJ2-7; maybe TRBD1 (6 bases). Germline-derived CDR1 and CDR2 are SEHNR and FQNEAQ (reference sequence). Trimming took 5 bases from V and 0 from J, leaving 14 bases between them. The CDR3 is 15 amino acids.

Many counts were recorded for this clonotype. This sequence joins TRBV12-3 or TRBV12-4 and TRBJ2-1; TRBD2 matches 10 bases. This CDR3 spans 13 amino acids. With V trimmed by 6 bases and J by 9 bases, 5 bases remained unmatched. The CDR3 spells CASSPGTSVEQFF. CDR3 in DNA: TGTGCCAGCAGCCCGGGGACTAGCGTTGAGCAGTTCTTC.

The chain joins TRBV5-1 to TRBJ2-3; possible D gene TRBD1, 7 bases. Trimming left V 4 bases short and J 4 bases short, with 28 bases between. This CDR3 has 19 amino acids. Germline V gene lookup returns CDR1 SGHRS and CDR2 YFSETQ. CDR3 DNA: TGCGCCAGCAGCGTTACACCAGGGGGAGGAGGTGCACGCGCAGATACGCAGTATTTT. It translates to CASSVTPGGGGARADTQYF.

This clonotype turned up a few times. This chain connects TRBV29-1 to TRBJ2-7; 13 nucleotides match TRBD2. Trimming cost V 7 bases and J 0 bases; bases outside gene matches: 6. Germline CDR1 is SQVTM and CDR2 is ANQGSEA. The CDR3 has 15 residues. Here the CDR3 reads CSAQGLAGDSYEQYF. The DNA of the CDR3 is TGCAGCGCCCAAGGACTAGCGGGAGACTCCTACGAGCAGTACTTC.

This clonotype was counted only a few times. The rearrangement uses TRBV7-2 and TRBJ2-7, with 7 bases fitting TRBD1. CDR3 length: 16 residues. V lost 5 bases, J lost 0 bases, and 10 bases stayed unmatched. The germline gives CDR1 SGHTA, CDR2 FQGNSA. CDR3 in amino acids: CASSPQQGTLSYEQYF. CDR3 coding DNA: TGTGCCAGCAGCCCTCAACAGGGGACCCTCTCCTACGAGCAGTACTTC.

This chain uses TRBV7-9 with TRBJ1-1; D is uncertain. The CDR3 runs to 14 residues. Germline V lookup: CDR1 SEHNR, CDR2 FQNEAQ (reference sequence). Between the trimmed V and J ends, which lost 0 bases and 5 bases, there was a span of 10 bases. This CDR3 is CASSLARRVTEAFF. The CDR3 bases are TGTGCCAGCAGCTTAGCGAGAAGGGTTACTGAAGCTTTCTTT.

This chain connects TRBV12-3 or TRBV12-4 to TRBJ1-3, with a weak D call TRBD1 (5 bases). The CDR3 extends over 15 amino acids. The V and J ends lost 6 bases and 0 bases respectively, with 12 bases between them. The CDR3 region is CASSRDGHSGNTIYF. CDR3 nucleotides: TGTGCCAGCAGCAGGGACGGCCACTCTGGAAACACCATATATTTT.

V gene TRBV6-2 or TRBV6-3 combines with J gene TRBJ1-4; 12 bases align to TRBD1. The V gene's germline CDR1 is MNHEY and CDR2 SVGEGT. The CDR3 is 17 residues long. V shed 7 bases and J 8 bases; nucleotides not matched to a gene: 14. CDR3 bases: TGTGCCAGCAAACGGCCGGGACAGGGGGCTGGAGAAGAAAAACTGTTTTTT. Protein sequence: CASKRPGQGAGEEKLFF.

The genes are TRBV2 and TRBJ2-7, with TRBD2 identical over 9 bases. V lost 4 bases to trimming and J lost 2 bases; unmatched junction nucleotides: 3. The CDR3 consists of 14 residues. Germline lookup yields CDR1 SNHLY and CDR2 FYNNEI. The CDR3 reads CASSGASGAYEQYF. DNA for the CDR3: TGTGCCAGCAGTGGGGCTAGCGGGGCCTACGAGCAGTACTTC.

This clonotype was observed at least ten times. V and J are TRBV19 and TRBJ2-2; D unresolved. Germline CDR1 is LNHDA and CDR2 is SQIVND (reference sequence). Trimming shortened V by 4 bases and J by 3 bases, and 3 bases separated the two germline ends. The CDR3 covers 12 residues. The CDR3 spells CASSTHTGELFF. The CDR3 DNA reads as TGTGCCAGTAGTACCCACACCGGGGAGCTGTTTTTT.

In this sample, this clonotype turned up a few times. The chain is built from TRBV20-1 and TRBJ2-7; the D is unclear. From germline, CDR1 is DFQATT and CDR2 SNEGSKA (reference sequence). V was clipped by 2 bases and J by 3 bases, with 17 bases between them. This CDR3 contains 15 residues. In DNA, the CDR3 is TGCAGTGCTAGACCCGACACGTTTGGGGACTACGAGCAGTACTTC. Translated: CSARPDTFGDYEQYF.

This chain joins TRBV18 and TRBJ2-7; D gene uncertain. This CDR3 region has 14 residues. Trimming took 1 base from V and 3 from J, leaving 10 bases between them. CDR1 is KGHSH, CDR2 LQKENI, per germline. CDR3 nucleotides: TGTGCCAGCTCACCACGGAACGGAATCTACGAGCAGTACTTC. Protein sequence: CASSPRNGIYEQYF.

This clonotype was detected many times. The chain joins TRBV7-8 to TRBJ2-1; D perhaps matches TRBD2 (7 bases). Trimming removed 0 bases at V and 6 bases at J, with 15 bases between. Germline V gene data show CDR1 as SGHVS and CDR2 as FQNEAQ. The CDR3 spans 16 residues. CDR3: CASSLAAGARSNEQFF. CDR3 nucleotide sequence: TGTGCCAGCAGCTTAGCTGCGGGGGCGCGAAGCAATGAGCAGTTCTTC.

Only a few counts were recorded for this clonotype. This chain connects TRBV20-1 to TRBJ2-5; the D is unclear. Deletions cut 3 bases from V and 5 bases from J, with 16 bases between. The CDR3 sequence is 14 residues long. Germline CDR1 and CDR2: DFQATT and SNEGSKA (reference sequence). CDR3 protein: CSASPSHSGETQYF. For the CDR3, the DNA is TGCAGTGCTAGCCCCAGCCACAGTGGGGAGACCCAGTACTTC.